The entry that follows covers one T cell receptor (beta chain) sequence. Antigen: not known. The data originate from a study of cytomegalovirus exposure and HLA in healthy donors. Study information: The roughly 100 million unique TCR beta sequences, from roughly 170 million T cells, were found by an earlier analysis.

Study-level findings and limits: Three of the chains that were CMV-associated were confirmed in vitro to be specific for CMV antigens. Cytomegalovirus-associated status was assigned to around 160 TCR beta chains. In most subjects, TCR beta sequences reportedly gave accurate predictions of HLA-A and HLA-B alleles.

A multiplex PCR was run with 60 Vbeta primers and 13 Jbeta primers. Measured with immunoSEQ multiplex PCR; TCRdb has only the in-frame clones, and not every one. The sample has over 150,000 clones, over 70% seen once; the top ten hold 7.4%. V was pared by 4 bases and J by 6 bases, with 16 bases between. Germline V gives CDR1 SEHNR, CDR2 FQNEAQ (reference sequence). The CDR3 is made up of 14 amino acids. This chain connects TRBV7-9 to TRBJ2-7, with a weak D call TRBD2 (5 bases). Sequenced input: PBMCs. The TCR comes from a male donor in good health and CMV-seropositive. The CDR3 nucleotides read TGTGCCAGCAGCTCTTTCCAGCGGTGGTCCGAGCAGTACTTC. Protein: CASSSFQRWSEQYF. Supplemented by reference TRBV7-9 and TRBJ2-7, the full variable domain reads DTGVSQNPRHKITKRGQNVTFRCDPISEHNRLYWYRQTLGQGPEFLTYFQNEAQLEKSRLLSDRFSAERPKGSFSTLEIQRTEQGDSAMYLCASSSFQRWSEQYFGPGTRLTVT.